This passage covers 17 T cell receptor beta chains from one sample sequenced in a study of T cell responses to AZD1222 COVID-19 vaccine. The protocol was immunoSEQ multiplex PCR, while the TCRdb copy is restricted to in-frame clones and leaves out a portion. The table records 150,000 to 200,000 clones, approximately 90% of them present only once. Here the sequenced sample was peripheral blood, taken on day 0 of AZD1222 vaccination. The receptors were gathered from an adult in good health.

The chain combines TRBV4-1 with TRBJ1-2; TRBD1 aligns across 8 bases. CDR3 length: 15 residues. Germline loops: CDR1 MGHRA, CDR2 YSYEKL. V lost 4 bases to trimming and J lost 2 bases; unmatched junction nucleotides: 6. The CDR3 nucleotides are TGCGCCAGCAGCCTGAAGACAGGGGTGAACTATGGCTACACCTTC. Translation: CASSLKTGVNYGYTF.

The chain combines TRBV5-1 with TRBJ2-1, with D perhaps TRBD1 (6 bases). V was trimmed by 2 bases and J by 7 bases, leaving 16 bases between them. The germline gives CDR1 SGHRS, CDR2 YFSETQ. This CDR3 has 15 residues. CDR3 in amino acids: CASSFRRDIGNEQFF. The CDR3 DNA reads TGCGCCAGCAGCTTCAGACGGGACATTGGAAATGAGCAGTTCTTC.

The rearrangement links TRBV18 to TRBJ1-3; possible D gene TRBD1, 5 bases. The V gene lost 3 bases and the J gene lost 2 bases, with 11 bases spanning the gap. The CDR3 has 15 residues. CDR1 KGHSH and CDR2 LQKENI come from the germline V gene. The CDR3 region has the DNA TGTGCCAGCTCACCCTGGACATCCACTGGAAACACCATATATTTT. Its translation: CASSPWTSTGNTIYF.

The chain recombines TRBV3-1 (or the pseudogene TRBV3-2) with TRBJ2-7; D remains unclear. This CDR3 region has 14 residues. V was shortened by 3 bases and J by 3 bases, with 12 bases between the two germline ends. Germline V lookup: CDR1 LGHDT, CDR2 YNNKEL (reference sequence). The CDR3 coding sequence is TGTGCCAGCAGCCAGCGAGGTGGGAACTACGAGCAGTACTTC. This encodes CASSQRGGNYEQYF.

This clone was counted once. The rearrangement links TRBV30 to TRBJ1-1; D ambiguous. V lost 1 base to trimming and J lost 4 bases, with 7 bases between them. CDR1 is GTSNPN and CDR2 is SVGIG in the germline V gene (reference sequence). The CDR3 is 12 amino acids. The CDR3 bases are TGTGCCTGGAGTGGGACGATCACTGAAGCTTTCTTT. Protein sequence: CAWSGTITEAFF.

Points on this clone: Other DNA sequences in this specimen translate into the identical CDR3. The gene calls are TRBV28 and TRBJ2-2; D unresolved. This CDR3 region has 12 residues. Germline V CDR1 and CDR2: MDHEN, SYDVKM. Trimming shortened V by 2 bases and J by 2 bases, and 0 bases separated the two germline ends. The CDR3 reads CASSLNTGELFF. The DNA for the CDR3 is TGTGCCAGCAGTTTAAACACCGGGGAGCTGTTTTTT.

V gene TRBV7-9 combines with J gene TRBJ1-3; the D gene is possibly TRBD1 (6 bases). The CDR3 spans 16 residues. V lost 5 bases and J 2 bases, leaving 16 bases between the germline ends. CDR1 is SEHNR, CDR2 FQNEAQ, per germline (reference sequence). CDR3 amino acids: CASSPPKGDPGNTIYF. CDR3 bases: TGTGCCAGCAGCCCGCCTAAGGGGGACCCTGGAAACACCATATATTTT.

This clone was recorded only once. The gene calls are TRBV2 and TRBJ2-3; 8 nucleotides agree with TRBD2. Germline CDR1 and CDR2: SNHLY and FYNNEI. There are 15 residues in the CDR3. Losses at the gene ends were 8 bases for V and 4 bases for J; bases not matched to a gene: 11. The CDR3 loop reads CASRAWREAADTQYF. The CDR3 DNA reads as TGTGCCAGCCGTGCTTGGCGGGAGGCTGCAGATACGCAGTATTTT.

The chain joins TRBV2 to TRBJ2-1; D not certain. The V gene's germline CDR1 is SNHLY and CDR2 FYNNEI. V was cut by 2 bases and J by 6 bases, with 2 bases left in between. This CDR3 region has 11 residues. The DNA of the CDR3 is TGTGCCAGCAGTGAAATCAATGAGCAGTTCTTC. This codes for CASSEINEQFF.

The chain is built from TRBV18 and TRBJ1-1; TRBD1 aligns across 7 bases. CDR3 size: 13 residues. V was pared by 6 bases and J by 4 bases, with 5 bases of the junction left unmatched. Germline assignment: CDR1 KGHSH and CDR2 LQKENI. CDR3 in amino acids: CASSPGQITEAFF. The CDR3 DNA reads TGTGCCAGCTCCCCGGGACAGATCACTGAAGCTTTCTTT.

This chain uses TRBV19 with TRBJ2-1, with 10 bases aligning to TRBD2. CDR3 length: 13 amino acids. The germline gives CDR1 LNHDA, CDR2 SQIVND (reference sequence). Trimming removed 6 bases from V and 5 bases from J; junction bases left unmatched: 1. Here the CDR3 reads CASRGLADNEQFF. The CDR3 DNA reads as TGTGCCAGTAGAGGACTAGCGGACAATGAGCAGTTCTTC.

The chain links TRBV4-2 to TRBJ2-2; the D gene is possibly TRBD2 (5 bases). This CDR3 spans 16 amino acids. The V end lost 4 bases, the J end lost 1 base, and 13 bases lay between the germline ends. Germline V lookup: CDR1 LGHNA, CDR2 YNFKEQ. The CDR3 here is CASSPGGEGNTGELFF. DNA of the CDR3: TGTGCCAGCAGCCCGGGTGGCGAGGGGAACACCGGGGAGCTGTTTTTT.

The chain employs TRBV29-1 and TRBJ2-5; D may correspond to TRBD1 or TRBD2 (5 bases each). Germline V gives CDR1 SQVTM, CDR2 ANQGSEA. The CDR3 covers 14 residues. Between the trimmed V and J ends, which lost 4 bases and 4 bases, there was a span of 16 bases. CDR3 region: CSVAGTRERETQYF. CDR3 coding DNA: TGCAGCGTTGCGGGGACGAGGGAACGAGAGACCCAGTACTTC.

The genes are TRBV7-2 and TRBJ2-1, with 10 bases matching TRBD2. V was pared by 5 bases and J by 2 bases, with 6 bases of the junction left unmatched. Germline V gene sequence: CDR1 SGHTA, CDR2 FQGNSA. CDR3 size: 16 residues. CDR3 protein: CASSLQGTSAYNEQFF. The CDR3 bases are TGTGCCAGCAGCCTACAGGGGACTAGCGCCTACAATGAGCAGTTCTTC.

This chain links TRBV3-1 (or the pseudogene TRBV3-2) with TRBJ1-6, with D uncertain. V dropped 6 bases and J dropped 7 bases, with 16 bases sitting between them. The CDR3 sequence is 15 residues long. Germline assignment: CDR1 LGHDT and CDR2 YNNKEL (reference sequence). Written as DNA, the CDR3 is TGTGCCAGCAGTCTTTTCCCCCGAGGGAATTCACCCCTCCACTTT. This codes for CASSLFPRGNSPLHF.

V usage is TRBV6-5 and J usage is TRBJ1-2; D uncertain. CDR1 and CDR2 (germline): MNHEY, SVGAGI. V was cut by 2 bases and J by 2 bases, with 9 bases left in between. The CDR3 is 14 residues long. The CDR3, as DNA: TGTGCCAGCAGTTACGCGGGAATAAACTATGGCTACACCTTC. It encodes CASSYAGINYGYTF.

The chain combines TRBV2 with TRBJ2-3, with a weak D call TRBD2 (5 bases). V was cut by 7 bases and J by 6 bases, with 14 bases left in between. The germline V gene has CDR1 SNHLY and CDR2 FYNNEI. The CDR3 is made up of 13 amino acids. In DNA, the CDR3 is TGTGCCAGCACCCCAATGAGAGGGGATACGCAGTATTTT. Protein: CASTPMRGDTQYF. The whole variable domain, filled in from reference TRBV2 and TRBJ2-3, reads EPEVTQTPSHQVTQMGQEVILRCVPISNHLYFYWYRQILGQKVEFLVSFYNNEISEKSEIFDDQFSVERPDGSNFTLKIRSTKLEDSAMYFCASTPMRGDTQYFGPGTRLTVL.